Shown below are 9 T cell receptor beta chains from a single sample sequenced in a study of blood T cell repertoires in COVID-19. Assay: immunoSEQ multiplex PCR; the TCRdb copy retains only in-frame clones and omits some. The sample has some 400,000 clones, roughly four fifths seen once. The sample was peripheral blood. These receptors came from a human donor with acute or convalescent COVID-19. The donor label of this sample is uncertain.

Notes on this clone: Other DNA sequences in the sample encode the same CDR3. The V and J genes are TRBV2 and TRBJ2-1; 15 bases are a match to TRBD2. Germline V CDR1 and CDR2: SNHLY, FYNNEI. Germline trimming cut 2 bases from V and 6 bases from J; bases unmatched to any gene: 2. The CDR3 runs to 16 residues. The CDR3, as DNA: TGTGCCAGCAGTGAACTGGGACTAGCGGGGGGCAATGAGCAGTTCTTC. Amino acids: CASSELGLAGGNEQFF. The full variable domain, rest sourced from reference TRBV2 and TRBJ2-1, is EPEVTQTPSHQVTQMGQEVILRCVPISNHLYFYWYRQILGQKVEFLVSFYNNEISEKSEIFDDQFSVERPDGSNFTLKIRSTKLEDSAMYFCASSELGLAGGNEQFFGPGTRLTVL.

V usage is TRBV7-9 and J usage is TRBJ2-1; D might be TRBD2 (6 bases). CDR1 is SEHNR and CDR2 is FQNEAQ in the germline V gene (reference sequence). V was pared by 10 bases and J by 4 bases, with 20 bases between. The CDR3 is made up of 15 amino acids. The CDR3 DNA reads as TGTGCCACCGACCCTTGGGCGGGATCTTACAATGAGCAGTTCTTC. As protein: CATDPWAGSYNEQFF. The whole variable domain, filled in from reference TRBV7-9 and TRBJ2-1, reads DTGVSQNPRHKITKRGQNVTFRCDPISEHNRLYWYRQTLGQGPEFLTYFQNEAQLEKSRLLSDRFSAERPKGSFSTLEIQRTEQGDSAMYLCATDPWAGSYNEQFFGPGTRLTVL.

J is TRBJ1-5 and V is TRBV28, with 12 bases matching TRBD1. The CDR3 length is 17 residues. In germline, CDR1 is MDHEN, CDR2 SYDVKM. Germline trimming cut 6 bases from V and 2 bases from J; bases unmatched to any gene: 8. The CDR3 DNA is TGTGCCAGCAGCCCCGGGGACAGGGGGCCGGGCAATCAGCCCCAGCATTTT. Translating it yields CASSPGDRGPGNQPQHF. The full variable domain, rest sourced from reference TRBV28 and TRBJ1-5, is DVKVTQSSRYLVKRTGEKVFLECVQDMDHENMFWYRQDPGLGLRLIYFSYDVKMKEKGDIPEGYSVSREKKERFSLILESASTNQTSMYLCASSPGDRGPGNQPQHFGDGTRLSIL.

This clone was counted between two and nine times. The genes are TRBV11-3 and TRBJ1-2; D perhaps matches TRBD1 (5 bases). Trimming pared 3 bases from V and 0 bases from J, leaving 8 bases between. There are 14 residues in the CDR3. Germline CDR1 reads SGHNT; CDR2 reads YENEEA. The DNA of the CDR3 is TGTGCCAGCAGCTTTGGAGGGGCTAACTATGGCTACACCTTC. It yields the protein CASSFGGANYGYTF.

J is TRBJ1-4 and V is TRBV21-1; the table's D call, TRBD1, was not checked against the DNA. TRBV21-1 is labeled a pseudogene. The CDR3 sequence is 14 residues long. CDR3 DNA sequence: TGTGCCAGCAGCAACCGGGACAGGCCCCTCCAACTGTTTTTT. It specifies CASSNRDRPLQLFF.

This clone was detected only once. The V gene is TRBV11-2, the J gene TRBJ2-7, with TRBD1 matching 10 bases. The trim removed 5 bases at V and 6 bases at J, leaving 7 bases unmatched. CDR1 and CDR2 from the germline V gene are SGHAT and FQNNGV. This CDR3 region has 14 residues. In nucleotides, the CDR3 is TGTGCCAGCAGCCCCCGGGACAGGGGACGCGAGCAGTACTTC. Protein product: CASSPRDRGREQYF. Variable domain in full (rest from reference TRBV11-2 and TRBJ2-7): EAGVAQSPRYKIIEKRQSVAFWCNPISGHATLYWYQQILGQGPKLLIQFQNNGVVDDSQLPKDRFSAERLKGVDSTLKIQPAKLEDSAVYLCASSPRDRGREQYFGPGTRLTVT.

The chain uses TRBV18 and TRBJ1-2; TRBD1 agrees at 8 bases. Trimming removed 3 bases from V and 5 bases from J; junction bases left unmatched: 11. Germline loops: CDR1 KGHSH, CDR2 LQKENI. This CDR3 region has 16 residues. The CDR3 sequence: CASSPILQGASYGYTF. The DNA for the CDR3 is TGTGCCAGCTCACCTATATTGCAGGGGGCGAGTTATGGCTACACCTTC.

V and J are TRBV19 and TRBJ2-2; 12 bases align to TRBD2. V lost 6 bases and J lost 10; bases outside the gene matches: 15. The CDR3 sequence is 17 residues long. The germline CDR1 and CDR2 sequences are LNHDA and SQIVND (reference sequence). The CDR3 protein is CASRGARTSGVRVELFF. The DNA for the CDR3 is TGTGCCAGTAGAGGAGCCCGGACTAGCGGGGTGCGCGTGGAGCTGTTTTTT.

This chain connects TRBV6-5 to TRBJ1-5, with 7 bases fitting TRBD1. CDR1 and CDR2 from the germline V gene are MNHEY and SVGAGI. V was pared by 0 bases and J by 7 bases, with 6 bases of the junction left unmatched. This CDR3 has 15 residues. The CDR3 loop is CASSYSGGARQPQHF. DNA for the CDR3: TGTGCCAGCAGTTACTCAGGGGGCGCGAGGCAGCCCCAGCATTTT.